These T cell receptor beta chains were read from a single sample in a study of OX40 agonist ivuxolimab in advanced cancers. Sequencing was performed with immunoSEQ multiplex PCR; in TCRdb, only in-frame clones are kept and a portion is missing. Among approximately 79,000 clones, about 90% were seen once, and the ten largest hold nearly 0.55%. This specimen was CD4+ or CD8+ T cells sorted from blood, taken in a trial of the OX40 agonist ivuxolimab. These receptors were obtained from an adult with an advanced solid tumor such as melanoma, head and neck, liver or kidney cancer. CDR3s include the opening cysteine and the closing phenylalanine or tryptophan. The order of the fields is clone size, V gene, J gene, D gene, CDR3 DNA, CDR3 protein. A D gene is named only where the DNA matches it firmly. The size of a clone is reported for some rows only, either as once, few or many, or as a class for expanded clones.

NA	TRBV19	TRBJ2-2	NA	TGTGCCAGTAGTTCTCGAACAGCGAACACCGGGGAGCTGTTTTTT	CASSSRTANTGELFF
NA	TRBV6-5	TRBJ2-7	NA	TGTGCCAGCAAACCCACCGGGACATACTCCTACGAGCAGTACTTC	CASKPTGTYSYEQYF
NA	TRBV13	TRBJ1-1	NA	TGTGCCAGCAGCTCAAATCCGAACTTCTTCCCGAACACTGAAGCTTTCTTT	CASSSNPNFFPNTEAFF
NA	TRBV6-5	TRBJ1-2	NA	TGTGCCAGCAGTTTTGATTTCGGGCCTAACTATGGCTACACCTTC	CASSFDFGPNYGYTF
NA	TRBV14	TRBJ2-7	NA	TGTGCCAGCAGCCAAGGGGGATCTCCGTCCTACGAGCAGTACTTC	CASSQGGSPSYEQYF
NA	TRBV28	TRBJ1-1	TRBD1	TGTGCCAGCAGTGGGAAAAAGGACAGGGGAGGGGCTGAAGCTTTCTTT	CASSGKKDRGGAEAFF
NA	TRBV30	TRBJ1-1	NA	TGTGCCTGGAATATAGGGAACACTGAAGCTTTCTTT	CAWNIGNTEAFF
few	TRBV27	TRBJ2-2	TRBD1	TGTGCCTCCCATTACAGGGGGCAGATCACCGGGGAGCTGTTTTTT	CASHYRGQITGELFF
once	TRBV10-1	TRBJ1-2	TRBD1	TGCGCCAGCAGTGAGTCAAGGACAGGACTCTATGGCTACACCTTC	CASSESRTGLYGYTF
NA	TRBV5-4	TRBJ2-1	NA	TGTGGGTCCTCCCGGGATTCCTACAATGAGCAGTTCTTC	CGSSRDSYNEQFF
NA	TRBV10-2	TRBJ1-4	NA	TGCGCCAGCAGCTTCGGGGTGGGGGATGAAAAACTGTTTTTT	CASSFGVGDEKLFF
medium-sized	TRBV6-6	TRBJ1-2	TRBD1	TGTGCCAGCAGTTGGGACAGGGGAATAGGGAGCTATGGCTACACCTTC	CASSWDRGIGSYGYTF
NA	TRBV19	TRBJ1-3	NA	TGTGCCAGTAGTATTTCCCCCAGCTCTGGAAACACCATATATTTT	CASSISPSSGNTIYF
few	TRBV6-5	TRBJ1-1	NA	TGTGCCAGCAGGGAAACAGGCCCGAACACTGAAGCTTTCTTT	CASRETGPNTEAFF
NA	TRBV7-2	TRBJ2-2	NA	TGTGCCAGCAGCTTGTACGTGAACACCGGGGAGCTGTTTTTT	CASSLYVNTGELFF
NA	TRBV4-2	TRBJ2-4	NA	TGTGCCAGCAGCCAACAGCCGGGTATAACCAAAAACATTCAGTACTTC	CASSQQPGITKNIQYF
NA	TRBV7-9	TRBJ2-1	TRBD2	TGTGCCAGCAGCTCCGGGACTAGCGGGTACAATGAGCAGTTCTTC	CASSSGTSGYNEQFF
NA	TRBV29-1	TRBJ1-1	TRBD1	TGCAGCGTTGATGCGGGCAGGGGGTACACTGAAGCTTTCTTT	CSVDAGRGYTEAFF
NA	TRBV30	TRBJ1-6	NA	TGTGCCTGGAGTGTAGGGTCTTTTGAGGATTCACCCCTCCACTTT	CAWSVGSFEDSPLHF
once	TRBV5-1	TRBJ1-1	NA	TGCGCCAGCAGCTTGGCAGTTGCGAACACTGAAGCTTTCTTT	CASSLAVANTEAFF
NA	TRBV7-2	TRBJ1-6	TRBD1	TGTGCCAGCAGCTCCCACAGGGGGAATTCACCCCTCCACTTT	CASSSHRGNSPLHF
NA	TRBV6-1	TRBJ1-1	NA	TGTGCCAGCAGGGCTACAGGGAGGAACACTGAAGCTTTCTTT	CASRATGRNTEAFF
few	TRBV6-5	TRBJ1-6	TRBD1	TGTGCCAGCAGTTACTCGACAGGGAATTCACCCCTCCACTTT	CASSYSTGNSPLHF
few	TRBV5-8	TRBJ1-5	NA	TGTGCCAGCAGCTTGGCGGCCTTCCAGCAGCCCCAGCATTTT	CASSLAAFQQPQHF
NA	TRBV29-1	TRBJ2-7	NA	TGCAGCGCCGAGAGGACGCGGGATGGCGAGCAGTACTTC	CSAERTRDGEQYF
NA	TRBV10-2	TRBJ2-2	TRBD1	TGCGCCAGCAGTGGGACAGGACCAACCGGGGAGCTGTTTTTT	CASSGTGPTGELFF
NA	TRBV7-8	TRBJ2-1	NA	TGTGCCAGCAGCTTAGTCGGGTGGGGCGCGAAAGATGAGCAGTTCTTC	CASSLVGWGAKDEQFF
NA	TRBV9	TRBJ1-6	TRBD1	TGTGCCAGCAGCGTAGGGACAGGGGGTAATTCACCCCTCCACTTT	CASSVGTGGNSPLHF
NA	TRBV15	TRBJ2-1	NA	TGTGCCACCAGCAGGAGGGAGCGGCCAAATGAGCAGTTCTTC	CATSRRERPNEQFF
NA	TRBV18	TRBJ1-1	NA	TGTGCCAGCTCACCTGGAGACAGTACTCTCACTGAAGCTTTCTTT	CASSPGDSTLTEAFF
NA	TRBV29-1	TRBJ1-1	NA	TGCAGCGCCGGAAGAGGGGGAAACACTGAAGCTTTCTTT	CSAGRGGNTEAFF
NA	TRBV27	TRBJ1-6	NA	TGTGCCAGCAGCCTTGGACAGCTTTCACCCCTCCACTTT	CASSLGQLSPLHF
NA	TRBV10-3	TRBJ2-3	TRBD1	TGTGCCACCGGGACAGGGACTAGCACAGATACGCAGTATTTT	CATGTGTSTDTQYF
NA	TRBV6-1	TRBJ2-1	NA	TGTGCCAGCAGTGGCTTAAAGGAGCAGTTCTTC	CASSGLKEQFF
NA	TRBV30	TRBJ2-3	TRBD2	TGTGCCTGGAGTGTAGCCGGACTAGCGGGCGATACGCAGTATTTT	CAWSVAGLAGDTQYF
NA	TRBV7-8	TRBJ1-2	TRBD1	TGTGCCAGCAGCCCTGGACAGGGGGCGAACTATGGCTACACCTTC	CASSPGQGANYGYTF
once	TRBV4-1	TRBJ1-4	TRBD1	TGCGCCAGCAGCCAAGCTGAGTGGGGACAGGGGTATGAAAAACTGTTTTTT	CASSQAEWGQGYEKLFF
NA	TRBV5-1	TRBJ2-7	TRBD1	TGCGCCAGCAGCCGAGTTAGGACAGGGGATGACGAGCAGTACTTC	CASSRVRTGDDEQYF
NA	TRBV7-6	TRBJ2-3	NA	TGTGCCAGCAGCTTTATAGGGGGGGCCACAGATACGCAGTATTTT	CASSFIGGATDTQYF
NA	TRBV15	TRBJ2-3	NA	TGTGCCACCGCCCAAGCGGTCCCCACAGATACGCAGTATTTT	CATAQAVPTDTQYF
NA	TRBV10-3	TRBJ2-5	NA	TGTGCCATCAGTCTGACAGTCCAAGAGACCCAGTACTTC	CAISLTVQETQYF
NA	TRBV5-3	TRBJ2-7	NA	TGTGCCAGAAGCTTCCCAACGCAACCTTACTCCTACGAGCAGTACTTC	CARSFPTQPYSYEQYF
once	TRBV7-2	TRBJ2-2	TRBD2	TGTGCCAGCAGCTCCTCTAGCGGGGGGTCGGTTTCCGGGGAGCTGTTTTTT	CASSSSSGGSVSGELFF
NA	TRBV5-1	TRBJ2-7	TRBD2	TGCGCCAGCACGTTTGGAGGTGGCGGGGGGTTCTACGAGCAGTACTTC	CASTFGGGGGFYEQYF
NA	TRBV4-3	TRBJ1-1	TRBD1	TGCGCCAGCAGTCCCAATCTCGACAGGGACACTGAAGCTTTCTTT	CASSPNLDRDTEAFF
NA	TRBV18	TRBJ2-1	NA	TGTGCCAGCTCATTCCAAGCGGTTTCCTACAATGAGCAGTTCTTC	CASSFQAVSYNEQFF
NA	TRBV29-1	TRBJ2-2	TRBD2	TGCAGCGTCGAGGGCGGGACTAGCGTCACCGGGGAGCTGTTTTTT	CSVEGGTSVTGELFF
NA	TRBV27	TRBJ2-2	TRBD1	TGTGCCAGCAGTTGGGCCCCTCTACAGGGGTGGACCAGGGAGCTGTTTTTT	CASSWAPLQGWTRELFF